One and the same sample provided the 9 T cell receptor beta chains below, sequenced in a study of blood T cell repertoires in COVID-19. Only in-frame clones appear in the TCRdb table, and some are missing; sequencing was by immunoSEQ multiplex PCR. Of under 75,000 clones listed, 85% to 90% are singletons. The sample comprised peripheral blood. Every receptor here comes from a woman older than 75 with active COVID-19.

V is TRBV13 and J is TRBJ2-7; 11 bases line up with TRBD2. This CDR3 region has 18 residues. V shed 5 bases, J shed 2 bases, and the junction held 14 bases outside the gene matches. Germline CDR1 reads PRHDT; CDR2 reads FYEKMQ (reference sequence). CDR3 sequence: CASSPSWGSGGATYEQYF. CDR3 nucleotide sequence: TGTGCCAGCAGCCCCTCGTGGGGTAGCGGGGGGGCTACCTACGAGCAGTACTTC.

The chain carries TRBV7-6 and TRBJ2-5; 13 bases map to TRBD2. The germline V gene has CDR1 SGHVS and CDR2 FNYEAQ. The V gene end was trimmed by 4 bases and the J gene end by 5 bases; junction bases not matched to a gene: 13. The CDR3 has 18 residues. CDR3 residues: CASSSTGLAGSTGETQYF. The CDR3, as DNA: TGTGCCAGCAGCTCTACGGGACTAGCGGGGAGTACGGGCGAGACCCAGTACTTC.

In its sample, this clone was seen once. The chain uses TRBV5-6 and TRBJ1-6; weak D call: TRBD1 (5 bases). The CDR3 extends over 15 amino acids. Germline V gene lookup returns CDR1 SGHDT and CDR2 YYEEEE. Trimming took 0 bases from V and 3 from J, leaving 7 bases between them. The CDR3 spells CASSLGQYYNSPLHF. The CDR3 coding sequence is TGTGCCAGCAGCTTGGGACAGTACTATAATTCACCCCTCCACTTT.

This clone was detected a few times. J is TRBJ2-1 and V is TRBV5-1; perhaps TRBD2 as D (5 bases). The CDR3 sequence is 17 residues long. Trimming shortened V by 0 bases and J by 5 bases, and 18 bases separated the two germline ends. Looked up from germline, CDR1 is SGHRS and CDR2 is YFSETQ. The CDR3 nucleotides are TGCGCCAGCAGCTTGGTCGGCGGAGGCGGGCGGAACAATGAGCAGTTCTTC. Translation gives CASSLVGGGGRNNEQFF. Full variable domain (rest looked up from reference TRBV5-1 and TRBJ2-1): KAGVTQTPRYLIKTRGQQVTLSCSPISGHRSVSWYQQTPGQGLQFLFEYFSETQRNKGNFPGRFSGRQFSNSRSEMNVSTLELGDSALYLCASSLVGGGGRNNEQFFGPGTRLTVL.

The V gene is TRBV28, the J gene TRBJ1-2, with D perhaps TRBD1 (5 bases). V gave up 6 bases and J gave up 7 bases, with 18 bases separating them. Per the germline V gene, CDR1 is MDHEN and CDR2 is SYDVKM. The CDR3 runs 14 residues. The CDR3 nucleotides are TGTGCCAGCAGCCTCCGCCAGGGAATAAGTGGCTACACCTTC. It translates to CASSLRQGISGYTF.

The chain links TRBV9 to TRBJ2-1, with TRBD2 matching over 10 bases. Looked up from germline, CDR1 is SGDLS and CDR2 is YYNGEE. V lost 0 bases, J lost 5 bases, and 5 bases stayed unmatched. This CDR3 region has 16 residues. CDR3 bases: TGTGCCAGCAGCGTAGGTCTAGCGGGGGTCAACAATGAGCAGTTCTTC. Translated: CASSVGLAGVNNEQFF. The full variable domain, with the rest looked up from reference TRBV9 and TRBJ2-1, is DSGVTQTPKHLITATGQRVTLRCSPRSGDLSVYWYQQSLDQGLQFLIQYYNGEERAKGNILERFSAQQFPDLHSELNLSSLELGDSALYFCASSVGLAGVNNEQFFGPGTRLTVL.

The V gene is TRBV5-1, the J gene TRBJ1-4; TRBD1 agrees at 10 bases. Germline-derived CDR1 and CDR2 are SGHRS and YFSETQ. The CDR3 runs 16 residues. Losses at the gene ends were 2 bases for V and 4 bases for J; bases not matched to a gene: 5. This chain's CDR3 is CASSFAGQGGNEKLFF. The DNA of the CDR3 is TGCGCCAGCAGCTTCGCTGGACAGGGGGGTAATGAAAAACTGTTTTTT.

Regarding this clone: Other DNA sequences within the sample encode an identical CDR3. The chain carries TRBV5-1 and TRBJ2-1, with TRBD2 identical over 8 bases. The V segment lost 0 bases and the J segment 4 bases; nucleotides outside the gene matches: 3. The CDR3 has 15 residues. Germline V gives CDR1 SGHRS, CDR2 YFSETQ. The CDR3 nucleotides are TGCGCCAGCAGCTTGGCTAGCGGGTCTTACAATGAGCAGTTCTTC. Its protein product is CASSLASGSYNEQFF.

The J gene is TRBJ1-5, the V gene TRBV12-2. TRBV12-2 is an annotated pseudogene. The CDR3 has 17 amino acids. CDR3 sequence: CASVMGREGTSNQPQHF. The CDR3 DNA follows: TGTGCAAGTGTCATGGGGAGGGAAGGAACTAGCAATCAGCCCCAGCATTTT.